The next 21 T cell receptor beta chains were all read from a single sample in a study of technical replicates of blood from several donors. Sequenced by immunoSEQ multiplex PCR; TCRdb stores in-frame clones only, minus some. The data hold tens of thousands of clones, with approximately 98% observed a single time. Sequences were obtained from T cells isolated from PBMCs. Receptor source: a human donor in good health.

The chain links TRBV11-3 to TRBJ1-5; TRBD1 matches at 11 bases. Trimming cost V 5 bases and J 7 bases; bases outside gene matches: 4. CDR1 is SGHNT, CDR2 YENEEA, per germline. The CDR3 is made up of 14 amino acids. CDR3 sequence reads: CASSRWTGGQPQHF. CDR3 bases: TGTGCCAGCAGCCGCTGGACAGGGGGCCAGCCCCAGCATTTT.

The V and J genes are TRBV28 and TRBJ1-1; D not resolved. Trimming removed 7 bases from V and 1 base from J, with 13 bases in between. Germline V lookup: CDR1 MDHEN, CDR2 SYDVKM. The CDR3 runs to 14 residues. CDR3 bases: TGTGCCAGCATTGGCGCGGGGAAGAACACTGAAGCTTTCTTT. It specifies CASIGAGKNTEAFF.

The rearrangement uses TRBV19 and TRBJ1-1; D is unresolved. Trimming removed 6 bases from V and 3 bases from J, with 14 bases in between. CDR3 length: 14 residues. Germline V gene lookup returns CDR1 LNHDA and CDR2 SQIVND (reference sequence). CDR3 amino acids: CASSSVRRDTEAFF. For the CDR3, the DNA is TGTGCCAGTAGCTCCGTCAGACGGGACACTGAAGCTTTCTTT.

The rearrangement joins TRBV9 to TRBJ2-1; 9 bases map to TRBD2. Germline CDR1 and CDR2: SGDLS and YYNGEE. Losses at the gene ends were 4 bases for V and 2 bases for J; bases not matched to a gene: 10. The CDR3 consists of 17 residues. CDR3 region: CASSIPLAGDPYNEQFF. The CDR3 region has the DNA TGTGCCAGCAGCATCCCCTTAGCGGGAGACCCCTACAATGAGCAGTTCTTC. The entire variable domain, with the rest obtained from reference TRBV9 and TRBJ2-1, is as follows: DSGVTQTPKHLITATGQRVTLRCSPRSGDLSVYWYQQSLDQGLQFLIQYYNGEERAKGNILERFSAQQFPDLHSELNLSSLELGDSALYFCASSIPLAGDPYNEQFFGPGTRLTVL.

V gene TRBV27 combines with J gene TRBJ1-1, with 7 nucleotides matching TRBD1. Germline V gene lookup returns CDR1 MNHEY and CDR2 SMNVEV (reference sequence). CDR3 length: 15 amino acids. Trimming cost V 3 bases and J 4 bases; bases outside gene matches: 8. The CDR3 DNA reads as TGTGCCAGCAGTTTTAGAGGGGGCATTGTCACTGAAGCTTTCTTT. Protein sequence: CASSFRGGIVTEAFF.

The chain combines TRBV10-1 with TRBJ1-5; D remains ambiguous. Germline-derived CDR1 and CDR2 are WNHNN and SYGVQD (reference sequence). The CDR3 totals 16 residues. The V gene lost 4 bases and the J gene lost 2 bases, with 15 bases spanning the gap. CDR3 in DNA: TGCGCCAGCAGTGTGGGCCAGTCCCAAGGCAATCAGCCCCAGCATTTT. It encodes CASSVGQSQGNQPQHF.

V gene TRBV30 combines with J gene TRBJ1-1; 9 bases match TRBD1. Germline loops: CDR1 GTSNPN, CDR2 SVGIG (reference sequence). The CDR3 contains 11 residues. Trimming at V came to 7 bases and at J to 7 bases, leaving 4 bases not matched to a gene. The CDR3 here is CALDRGIEAFF. The CDR3 bases are TGTGCCTTAGACAGGGGGATTGAAGCTTTCTTT.

The chain joins TRBV30 to TRBJ1-5; unclear D gene. Germline V gives CDR1 GTSNPN, CDR2 SVGIG (reference sequence). The CDR3 extends over 14 amino acids. Trimming pared 3 bases from V and 5 bases from J, leaving 14 bases between. CDR3 sequence reads: CAWSVTAGYQPQHF. The CDR3 nucleotides read TGTGCCTGGAGCGTTACCGCGGGGTATCAGCCCCAGCATTTT.

The chain has TRBV19 and TRBJ2-7, with D tentatively TRBD2 (6 bases). Germline lookup yields CDR1 LNHDA and CDR2 SQIVND (reference sequence). Between the trimmed V and J ends, which lost 3 bases and 2 bases, there was a span of 14 bases. The CDR3 contains 15 residues. Written as DNA, the CDR3 is TGTGCCAGTAGTATTGTTTCGGAGGGCCCCTACGAGCAGTACTTC. Translated: CASSIVSEGPYEQYF. The full variable domain, with the rest looked up from reference TRBV19 and TRBJ2-7, is DGGITQSPKYLFRKEGQNVTLSCEQNLNHDAMYWYRQDPGQGLRLIYYSQIVNDFQKGDIAEGYSVSREKKESFPLTVTSAQKNPTAFYLCASSIVSEGPYEQYFGPGTRLTVT.

The chain couples TRBV30 to TRBJ1-1; D uncertain. CDR1 is GTSNPN, CDR2 SVGIG, per germline (reference sequence). The CDR3 has 11 residues. With 3 bases removed from V and 1 base from J, the gap between germline ends came to 3 bases. The CDR3: CAWRQNTEAFF. CDR3 nucleotide sequence: TGTGCCTGGAGACAGAACACTGAAGCTTTCTTT.

The chain joins TRBV5-1 to TRBJ2-2; TRBD1 matches at 10 bases. The germline CDR1 and CDR2 sequences are SGHRS and YFSETQ. The CDR3 is 15 amino acids. The ends lost 3 bases at V and 3 bases at J; junction bases unmatched: 2. This chain's CDR3 is CASSWGTGDTGELFF. For the CDR3, the DNA is TGCGCCAGCAGCTGGGGGACAGGGGACACCGGGGAGCTGTTTTTT.

This chain connects TRBV4-3 to TRBJ1-1, with D maybe TRBD1 (5 bases). This CDR3 comprises 16 residues. V lost 1 base and J 5 bases, leaving 17 bases between the germline ends. Germline V CDR1 and CDR2: LGHNA, YSLEER. The CDR3 DNA sequence: TGCGCCAGCAGCCAAGCTACATCCGGGGGAGTAACTGAAGCTTTCTTT. It is translated as CASSQATSGGVTEAFF.

The V gene is TRBV10-1, the J gene TRBJ2-7; D call uncertain. There are 12 residues in the CDR3. Germline CDR1 WNHNN, CDR2 SYGVQD (reference sequence). The germline V and J ends were trimmed by 3 bases and 2 bases, with 5 bases remaining between them. This CDR3 is CASSETTYEQYF. In DNA, the CDR3 is TGCGCCAGCAGTGAAACTACCTACGAGCAGTACTTC.

This clone was recorded only once. Here the CDR3 DNA reads TGCGCCAGCAGCTTGTTACTAGCGGGGGGCCAGAACACCGGGGAGCTGTTTTTT. As protein: CASSLLLAGGQNTGELFF. The rearrangement uses TRBV5-1 and TRBJ2-2, with 12 bases matching TRBD2. Germline lookup yields CDR1 SGHRS and CDR2 YFSETQ. The CDR3 is 18 amino acids. The junction had 5 bases not matched to a gene; V was cut back by 1 base and J by 1 base.

The V gene is TRBV6-1, the J gene TRBJ1-6; tentative D call: TRBD1 (5 bases). The CDR3 has 16 amino acids. CDR1 is MNHNS and CDR2 is SASEGT in the germline V gene. V was trimmed by 2 bases and J by 8 bases, leaving 16 bases between them. The CDR3: CASSELLQGIHSPLHF. The DNA of the CDR3 is TGTGCCAGCAGTGAACTTCTCCAGGGAATCCATTCACCCCTCCACTTT.

V usage is TRBV7-7 and J usage is TRBJ2-5; D not certain. Germline V lookup: CDR1 SSHAT, CDR2 FNYEAQ (reference sequence). There are 14 residues in the CDR3. The germline V and J ends were trimmed by 2 bases and 1 base, with 8 bases remaining between them. CDR3 loop: CASSLTAGQETQYF. CDR3 DNA: TGTGCCAGCAGCTTAACTGCAGGCCAAGAGACCCAGTACTTC.

V and J are TRBV6-5 and TRBJ1-2; 11 bases fit TRBD1. V shed 0 bases, J shed 8 bases, and the junction held 2 bases outside the gene matches. This CDR3 comprises 14 residues. CDR1 and CDR2 (germline): MNHEY, SVGAGI. The CDR3 DNA follows: TGTGCCAGCAGTTACTCTAGGACAGGGGGCGGCTACACCTTC. Its protein product is CASSYSRTGGGYTF.

The V and J genes are TRBV6-5 and TRBJ2-1; perhaps TRBD1 as D (5 bases). Germline V gene sequence: CDR1 MNHEY, CDR2 SVGAGI. The CDR3 runs to 12 residues. Trimming cost V 6 bases and J 7 bases, with 10 bases left between them. The CDR3 region has the DNA TGTGCCAGCAGACGGACAACGAATGAGCAGTTCTTC. This translates into CASRRTTNEQFF.

The chain carries TRBV19 and TRBJ1-3, with D possibly TRBD1 on 5 matching bases. V shed 4 bases and J shed 3 bases, with 10 bases lying between them. The CDR3 runs to 14 residues. Per the germline V gene, CDR1 is LNHDA and CDR2 is SQIVND (reference sequence). The CDR3 sequence: CASSTQGNGNTIYF. The CDR3 region has the DNA TGTGCCAGTAGTACCCAGGGTAATGGAAACACCATATATTTT.

The chain couples TRBV27 to TRBJ2-7; 10 nucleotides align to TRBD2. The CDR3 is 14 residues long. After removal of 3 bases from V and 3 bases from J, the junction contained 2 bases not matched to a gene. CDR1 is MNHEY and CDR2 is SMNVEV in the germline V gene (reference sequence). CDR3 bases: TGTGCCAGCAGTTTGGCTAGCGGGAGCTACGAGCAGTACTTC. Translating it yields CASSLASGSYEQYF.

This chain joins TRBV7-3 and TRBJ1-1, with TRBD1 matching 9 bases. Germline assignment: CDR1 SGHTA and CDR2 FQGTGA. The CDR3 sequence is 17 residues long. Germline trimming cut 5 bases from V and 2 bases from J; bases unmatched to any gene: 12. CDR3 in DNA: TGTGCCAGCAGCGAAGGGACAGGGAGAATGAGTAACACTGAAGCTTTCTTT. This encodes CASSEGTGRMSNTEAFF.